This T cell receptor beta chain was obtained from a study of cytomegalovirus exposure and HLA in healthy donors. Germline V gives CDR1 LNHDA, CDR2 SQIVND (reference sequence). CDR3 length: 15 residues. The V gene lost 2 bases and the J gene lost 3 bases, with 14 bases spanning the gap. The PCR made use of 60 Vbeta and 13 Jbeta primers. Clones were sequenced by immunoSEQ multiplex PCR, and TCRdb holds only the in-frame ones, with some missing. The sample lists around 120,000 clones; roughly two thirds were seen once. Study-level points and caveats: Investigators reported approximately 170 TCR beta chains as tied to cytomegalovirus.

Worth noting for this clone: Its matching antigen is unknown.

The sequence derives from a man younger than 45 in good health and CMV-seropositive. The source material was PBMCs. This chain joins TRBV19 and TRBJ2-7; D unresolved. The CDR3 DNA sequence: TGTGCCAGTAGTATAACAGCCACAGTACTCTACGAGCAGTACTTC. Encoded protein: CASSITATVLYEQYF.